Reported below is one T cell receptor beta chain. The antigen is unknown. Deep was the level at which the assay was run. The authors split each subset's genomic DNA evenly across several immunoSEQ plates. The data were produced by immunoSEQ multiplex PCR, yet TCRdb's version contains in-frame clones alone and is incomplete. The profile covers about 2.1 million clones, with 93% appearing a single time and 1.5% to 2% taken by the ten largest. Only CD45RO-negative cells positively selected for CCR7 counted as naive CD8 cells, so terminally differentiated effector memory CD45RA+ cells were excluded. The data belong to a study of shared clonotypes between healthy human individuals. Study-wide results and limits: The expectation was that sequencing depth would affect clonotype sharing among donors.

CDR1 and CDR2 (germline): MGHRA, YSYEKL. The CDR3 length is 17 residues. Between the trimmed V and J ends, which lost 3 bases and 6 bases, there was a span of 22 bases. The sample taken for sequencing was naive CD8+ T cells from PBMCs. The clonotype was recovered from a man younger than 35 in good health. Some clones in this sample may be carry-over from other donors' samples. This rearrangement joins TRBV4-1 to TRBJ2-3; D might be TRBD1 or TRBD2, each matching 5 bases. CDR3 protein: CASSQAPLGTEEDTQYF. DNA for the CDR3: TGCGCCAGCAGCCAGGCGCCATTGGGGACGGAGGAGGATACGCAGTATTTT.